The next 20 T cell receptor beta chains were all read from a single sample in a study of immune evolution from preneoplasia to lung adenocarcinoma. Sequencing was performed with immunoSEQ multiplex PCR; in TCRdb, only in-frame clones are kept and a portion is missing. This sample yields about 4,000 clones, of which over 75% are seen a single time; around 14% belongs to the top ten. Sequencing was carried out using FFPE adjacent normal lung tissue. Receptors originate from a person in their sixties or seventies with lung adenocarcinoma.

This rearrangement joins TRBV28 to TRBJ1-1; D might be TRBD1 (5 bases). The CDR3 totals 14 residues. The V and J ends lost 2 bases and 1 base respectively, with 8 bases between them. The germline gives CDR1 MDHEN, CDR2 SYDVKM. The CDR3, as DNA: TGTGCCAGCAGTTTAATGGGGGGGAACACTGAAGCTTTCTTT. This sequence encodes CASSLMGGNTEAFF.

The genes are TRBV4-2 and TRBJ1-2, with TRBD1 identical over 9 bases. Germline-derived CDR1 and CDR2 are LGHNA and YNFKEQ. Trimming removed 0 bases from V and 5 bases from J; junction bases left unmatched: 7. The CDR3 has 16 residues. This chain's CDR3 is CASSQDTGGASYGYTF. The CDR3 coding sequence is TGTGCCAGCAGCCAAGATACAGGGGGCGCTTCTTATGGCTACACCTTC.

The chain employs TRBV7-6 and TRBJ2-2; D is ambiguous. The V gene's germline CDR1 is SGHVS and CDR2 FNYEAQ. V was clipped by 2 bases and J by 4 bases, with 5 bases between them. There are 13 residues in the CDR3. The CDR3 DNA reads TGTGCCAGCAGCTTACAGACCACCGGGGAGCTGTTTTTT. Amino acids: CASSLQTTGELFF. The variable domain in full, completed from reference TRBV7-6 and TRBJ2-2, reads GAGVSQSPRYKVTKRGQDVALRCDPISGHVSLYWYRQALGQGPEFLTYFNYEAQQDKSGLPNDRFSAERPEGSISTLTIQRTEQRDSAMYRCASSLQTTGELFFGEGSRLTVL.

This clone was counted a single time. CDR3 sequence reads: CASSPGQGRDEQFF. The CDR3 coding sequence is TGTGCCAGCAGCCCAGGACAGGGGAGGGATGAGCAGTTCTTC. V gene TRBV11-3 combines with J gene TRBJ2-1; TRBD1 matches 9 bases. The trim removed 5 bases at V and 8 bases at J, leaving 7 bases unmatched. From germline, CDR1 is SGHNT and CDR2 YENEEA. The CDR3 length is 14 residues.

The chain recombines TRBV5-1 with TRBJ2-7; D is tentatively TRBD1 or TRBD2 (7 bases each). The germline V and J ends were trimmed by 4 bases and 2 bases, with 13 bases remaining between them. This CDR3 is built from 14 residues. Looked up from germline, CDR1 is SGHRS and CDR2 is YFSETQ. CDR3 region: CASSPGGDAYEQYF. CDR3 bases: TGCGCCAGCAGCCCAGGGGGGGATGCCTACGAGCAGTACTTC.

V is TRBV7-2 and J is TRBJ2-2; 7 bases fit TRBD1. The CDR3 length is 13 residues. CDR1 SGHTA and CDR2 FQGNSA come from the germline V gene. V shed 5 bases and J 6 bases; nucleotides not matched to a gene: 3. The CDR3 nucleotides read TGTGCCAGCAGCACTACAGGGGCCGGGGAGCTGTTTTTT. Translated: CASSTTGAGELFF. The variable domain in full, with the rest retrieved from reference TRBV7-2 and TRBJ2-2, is GAGVSQSPSNKVTEKGKDVELRCDPISGHTALYWYRQSLGQGLEFLIYFQGNSAPDKSGLPSDRFSAERTGGSVSTLTIQRTQQEDSAVYLCASSTTGAGELFFGEGSRLTVL.

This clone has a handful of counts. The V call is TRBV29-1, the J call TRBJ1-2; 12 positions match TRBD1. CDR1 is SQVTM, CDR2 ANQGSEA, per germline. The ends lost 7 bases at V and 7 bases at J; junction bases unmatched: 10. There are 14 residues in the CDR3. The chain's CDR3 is CSASPGQGAGGYTF. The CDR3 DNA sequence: TGCAGCGCCTCCCCGGGACAGGGGGCGGGTGGCTACACCTTC.

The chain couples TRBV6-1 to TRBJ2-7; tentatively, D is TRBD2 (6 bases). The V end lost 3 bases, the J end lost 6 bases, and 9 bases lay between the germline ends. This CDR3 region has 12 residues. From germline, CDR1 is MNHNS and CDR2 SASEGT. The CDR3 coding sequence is TGTGCCAGCAGTGACCGGAGGGTCGAGCAGTACTTC. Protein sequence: CASSDRRVEQYF.

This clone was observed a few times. The DNA for the CDR3 is TGTGCCACAAGGGGGAGAGTCGCCGGGGAGCTGTTTTTT. Translation: CATRGRVAGELFF. The chain joins TRBV28 to TRBJ2-2; TRBD1 might be the D (6 bases). The CDR3 is 13 residues long. The germline V gene encodes CDR1 MDHEN and CDR2 SYDVKM. V lost 10 bases and J lost 6, with 15 bases in between.

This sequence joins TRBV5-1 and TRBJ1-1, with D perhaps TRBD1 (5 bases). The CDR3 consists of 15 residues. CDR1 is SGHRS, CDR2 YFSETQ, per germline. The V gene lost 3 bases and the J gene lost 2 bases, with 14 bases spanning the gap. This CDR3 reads CASSSTGVSNTEAFF. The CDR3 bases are TGCGCCAGCAGCTCCACGGGGGTATCAAACACTGAAGCTTTCTTT. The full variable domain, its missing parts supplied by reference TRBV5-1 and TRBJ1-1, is KAGVTQTPRYLIKTRGQQVTLSCSPISGHRSVSWYQQTPGQGLQFLFEYFSETQRNKGNFPGRFSGRQFSNSRSEMNVSTLELGDSALYLCASSSTGVSNTEAFFGQGTRLTVV.

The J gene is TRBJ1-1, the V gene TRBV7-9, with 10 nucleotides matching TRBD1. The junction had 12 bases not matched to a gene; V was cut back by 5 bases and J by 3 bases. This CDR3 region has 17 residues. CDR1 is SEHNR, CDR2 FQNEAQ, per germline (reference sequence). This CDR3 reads CASSPEGQGLRDTEAFF. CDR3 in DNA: TGTGCCAGCAGCCCGGAGGGACAGGGGTTAAGGGACACTGAAGCTTTCTTT.

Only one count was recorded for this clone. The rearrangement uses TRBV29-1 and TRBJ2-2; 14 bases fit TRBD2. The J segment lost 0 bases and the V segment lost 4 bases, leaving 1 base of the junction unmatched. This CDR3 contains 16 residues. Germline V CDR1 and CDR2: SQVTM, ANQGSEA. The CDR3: CSVGLAGGTNTGELFF. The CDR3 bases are TGCAGCGTTGGACTAGCGGGAGGGACGAACACCGGGGAGCTGTTTTTT.

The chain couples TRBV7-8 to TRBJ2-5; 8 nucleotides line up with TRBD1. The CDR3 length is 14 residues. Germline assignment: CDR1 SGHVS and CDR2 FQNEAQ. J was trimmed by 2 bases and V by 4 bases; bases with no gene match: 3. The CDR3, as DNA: TGTGCCAGCAGCTATAGGACAGGGCAAGAGACCCAGTACTTC. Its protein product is CASSYRTGQETQYF.

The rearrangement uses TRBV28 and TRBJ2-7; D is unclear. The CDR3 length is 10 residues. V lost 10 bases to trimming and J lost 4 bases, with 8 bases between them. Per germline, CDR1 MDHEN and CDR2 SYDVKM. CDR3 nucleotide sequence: TGTGCCATCATGCTATACGAGCAGTACTTC. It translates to CAIMLYEQYF.

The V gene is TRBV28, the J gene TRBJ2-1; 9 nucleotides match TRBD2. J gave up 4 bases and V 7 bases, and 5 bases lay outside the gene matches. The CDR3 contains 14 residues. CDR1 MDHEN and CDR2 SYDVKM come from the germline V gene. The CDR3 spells CASILTSGYNEQFF. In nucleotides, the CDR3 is TGTGCCAGCATTTTGACTAGCGGTTACAATGAGCAGTTCTTC.

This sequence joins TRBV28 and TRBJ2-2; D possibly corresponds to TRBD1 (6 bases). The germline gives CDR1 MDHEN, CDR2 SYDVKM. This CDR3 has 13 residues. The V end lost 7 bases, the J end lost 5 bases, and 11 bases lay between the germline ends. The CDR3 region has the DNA TGTGCCAGCACCCGACAGGTAACCGGGGAGCTGTTTTTT. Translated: CASTRQVTGELFF.

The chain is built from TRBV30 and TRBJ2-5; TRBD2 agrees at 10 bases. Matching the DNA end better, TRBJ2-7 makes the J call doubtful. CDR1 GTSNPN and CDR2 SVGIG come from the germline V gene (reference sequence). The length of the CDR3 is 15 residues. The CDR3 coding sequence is TGTGCCTGGGGACTAGCGGCTACGAGTTTCTACGAGCAGTACTTC. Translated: CAWGLAATSFYEQYF.

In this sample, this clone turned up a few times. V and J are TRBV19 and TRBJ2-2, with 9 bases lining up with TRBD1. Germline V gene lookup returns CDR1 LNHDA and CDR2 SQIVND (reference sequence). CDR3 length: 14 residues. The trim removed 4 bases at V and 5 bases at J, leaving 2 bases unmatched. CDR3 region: CASSRDRVTGELFF. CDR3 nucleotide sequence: TGTGCCAGTAGTAGGGACAGGGTTACCGGGGAGCTGTTTTTT.

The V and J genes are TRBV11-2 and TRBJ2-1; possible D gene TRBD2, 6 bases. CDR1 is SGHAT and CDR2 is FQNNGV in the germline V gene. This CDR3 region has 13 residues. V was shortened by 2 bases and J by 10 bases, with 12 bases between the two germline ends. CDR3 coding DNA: TGTGCCAGCAGCTTATGGATTGGGGGGGAGCAGTTCTTC. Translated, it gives CASSLWIGGEQFF.

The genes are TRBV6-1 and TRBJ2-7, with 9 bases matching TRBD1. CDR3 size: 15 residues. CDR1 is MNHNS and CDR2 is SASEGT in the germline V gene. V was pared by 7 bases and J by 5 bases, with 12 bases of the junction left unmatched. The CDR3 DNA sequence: TGTGCCAGCAACACCCTACAGGGGGCAGAACACGAGCAGTACTTC. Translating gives CASNTLQGAEHEQYF.